This is a list of T cell receptor beta chains from one sample in a study of shared clonotypes between healthy human individuals. Clones were read by immunoSEQ multiplex PCR, and TCRdb kept only the in-frame ones, dropping some. The repertoire holds about 600,000 clones, around 97% seen once, with 0.057% in the top ten. The material sequenced was naive CD4+ T cells sorted from blood. These TCRs come from a woman between 25 and 40 years old in good health. CDR3s leave out the opening cysteine and the closing phenylalanine or tryptophan. Each record gives: V gene, CDR3 protein.

>TRBV5-1
ASREGQGLNAGELF
>TRBV28
ASSVFQGGPPTLDGYT
>TRBV18
ASSQEDAGGYT
>TRBV5-1
ASSMSGKVYEQF
>TRBV6-6
ASSLLAGVVTDTQY
>TRBV6-6
ASSLGYTEAF
>TRBV28
ASGTLGGGVQDDGYT
>TRBV28
ASSDDIRDSGSNQPQH
>TRBV9
ASSTRGGQPEQY
>TRBV18
ASSPPGLAGGGTDTQY
>TRBV27
ASRNGVASETQY
>TRBV18
ASSPSGTAGAQH
>TRBV28
ASTGGRGGVQY
>TRBV30
AADTDRIRSGANVLT
>TRBV6-6
ASSYTRDTSDYT
>TRBV4-1
ASSQDYANVHRGRSAF
>TRBV5-1
ASSFAGSYEQY
>TRBV23-1
ASSQSSLAVNYEQY
>TRBV2
ASRWRANEKLF
>TRBV29-1
SVRGPGYGYT